This T cell receptor (beta chain) was sequenced during a study of CD8+ T cells in alopecia areata. Study conclusions and caveats: Administration of tofacitinib significantly diminished scalp clonality and expanded CD8+ clones within the top 100. Scalp and blood samples kept many expanded lesional clones throughout tofacitinib.

Isolated RNA was reverse transcribed into cDNA used as the sequencing template. Only in-frame clones appear in the TCRdb table, and some are missing; sequencing was by immunoSEQ multiplex PCR. The table shows over 150,000 clones, with 58% occurring only once. This CDR3 has 15 residues. Trimming removed 2 bases at V and 0 bases at J, with 9 bases between. Germline CDR1 is ENHRY and CDR2 is SYGVKD. The treatment was: oral pan-JAK inhibitor, 5-10 mg twice daily. Collected material from alopecia areata patients comprised lesional scalp punch biopsies and peripheral blood. As concerns this clone: Its antigen is unknown.

The V call is TRBV10-3, the J call TRBJ2-3; D gene unclear. The source of this sequence is a human donor with alopecia areata. The specimen was CD4+ T cells sorted from blood, collected at week 24, from a patient treated with tofacitinib. CDR3 DNA sequence: TGTGCCATCAGTGAGACCCTAAAGAGCACAGATACGCAGTATTTT. Encoded protein: CAISETLKSTDTQYF.